This T cell receptor beta chain was observed in a study of OX40 agonist ivuxolimab in advanced cancers. Turning to the study itself: Averaging about 60 years in age, with a range of about 23 to 80, the cohort was about 83% male.

Findings and limits, study-wide: Low normalized T-cell clonal expansion was also seen in some nonresponders.

Concerning this clone: Its specificity is unknown.

Sampling of blood occurred at baseline, cycle 4 day 1, and cycle 7 day 1. Using immunoSEQ multiplex PCR, the repertoire was profiled, and TCRdb retains in-frame clones only, with some absent. The data contain around 85,000 clones, about 90% of them singletons. The V gene's germline CDR1 is SGHNT and CDR2 YYREEE (reference sequence). V dropped 4 bases and J dropped 5 bases, with 15 bases sitting between them. This CDR3 region has 14 residues. The sample here was CD4+ or CD8+ T cells sorted from blood, taken in a trial of the OX40 agonist ivuxolimab. The sequence was obtained from an adult with an advanced solid tumor such as melanoma, head and neck, liver or kidney cancer. This chain joins TRBV5-4 and TRBJ1-1; D is perhaps TRBD1 (6 bases). The DNA of the CDR3 is TGTGCCAGCAGCCCACAGGGTTGGGAGACTGAAGCTTTCTTT. Its protein is CASSPQGWETEAFF.